Each of the 16 T cell receptor beta chains below was sequenced from the same sample in a study of OX40 agonist ivuxolimab in advanced cancers. Generated by immunoSEQ multiplex PCR, the TCRdb table keeps only in-frame clones and is missing some. This sample yields some 19,000 clones, of which about 77% are seen a single time; approximately 18% belongs to the top ten. The material was CD4+ or CD8+ T cells sorted from blood, obtained in a trial of the OX40 agonist ivuxolimab. The receptor set was obtained from an adult with an advanced solid tumor such as melanoma, head and neck, liver or kidney cancer.

V and J are TRBV2 and TRBJ2-3; possibly TRBD2 for D (6 bases). V shed 4 bases and J shed 4 bases, with 12 bases lying between them. This CDR3 comprises 14 residues. The germline V gene encodes CDR1 SNHLY and CDR2 FYNNEI. The CDR3 is CASSVGRDPDTQYF. DNA for the CDR3: TGTGCCAGCAGTGTCGGGCGGGACCCAGATACGCAGTATTTT.

The rearrangement uses TRBV30 and TRBJ2-3; possibly TRBD1 for D (6 bases). Per the germline V gene, CDR1 is GTSNPN and CDR2 is SVGIG (reference sequence). CDR3 size: 15 residues. Trimming shortened V by 0 bases and J by 6 bases, and 16 bases separated the two germline ends. The CDR3 here is CAWSVSQGITDTQYF. The DNA of the CDR3 is TGTGCCTGGAGTGTATCACAGGGAATTACCGATACGCAGTATTTT.

The chain has TRBV29-1 and TRBJ2-7; D call uncertain. The CDR3 contains 12 residues. V was clipped by 4 bases and J by 3 bases, with 10 bases between them. The V gene's germline CDR1 is SQVTM and CDR2 ANQGSEA. The CDR3 region has the DNA TGCAGCGTTGCCGACGGCAACTACGAGCAGTACTTC. This gives the protein CSVADGNYEQYF.

The rearrangement joins TRBV7-6 to TRBJ2-3; D is ambiguous. Germline lookup yields CDR1 SGHVS and CDR2 FNYEAQ. This CDR3 region has 14 residues. The V gene lost 0 bases and the J gene lost 4 bases, with 8 bases spanning the gap. The CDR3 sequence: CASSLASRADTQYF. The DNA of the CDR3 is TGTGCCAGCAGCTTAGCGTCCCGGGCAGATACGCAGTATTTT.

This clone was picked up one time. The chain employs TRBV7-8 and TRBJ2-1; no clear D gene. This CDR3 is built from 11 residues. V was trimmed by 3 bases and J by 8 bases, leaving 5 bases between them. Germline V gene lookup returns CDR1 SGHVS and CDR2 FQNEAQ. CDR3 DNA: TGTGCCAGCAGCTTGTCGGATGAGCAGTTCTTC. Protein: CASSLSDEQFF.

The rearrangement joins TRBV11-2 to TRBJ2-1; weak D call: TRBD1 (5 bases). The CDR3 runs to 12 residues. V gave up 1 base and J gave up 10 bases, with 8 bases separating them. CDR1 is SGHAT and CDR2 is FQNNGV in the germline V gene. The CDR3, as DNA: TGTGCCAGCAGCTTAGGGGGCAGCGAGCAGTTCTTC. Translated, it gives CASSLGGSEQFF.

This clone came up once. The chain joins TRBV6-6 to TRBJ2-4; D remains ambiguous. V gave up 2 bases and J gave up 8 bases, with 7 bases separating them. Germline values: CDR1 MNHNY, CDR2 SVGAGI (reference sequence). This CDR3 has 12 amino acids. DNA for the CDR3: TGTGCCAGCAGTTACGCCGGTGACATTCAGTACTTC. Translation: CASSYAGDIQYF.

This clone was seen only once. The V call is TRBV6-9, the J call TRBJ1-2, with 10 bases fitting TRBD1. The CDR3 runs to 14 residues. The germline gives CDR1 MNHGY, CDR2 SVAAGI. V trimming: 5 bases; J trimming: 4 bases; junction bases outside the gene matches: 4. The CDR3 sequence: CASSTTGGSYGYTF. The DNA of the CDR3 is TGTGCCAGCAGTACGACAGGGGGCAGCTATGGCTACACCTTC.

The chain couples TRBV5-6 to TRBJ2-1; D call uncertain. Trimming removed 6 bases from V and 8 bases from J, with 12 bases in between. The CDR3 length is 12 residues. Germline CDR1 and CDR2: SGHDT and YYEEEE. For the CDR3, the DNA is TGTGCCAGCACCCTAGGATGGGATGAGCAGTTCTTC. It encodes CASTLGWDEQFF. Based on the CDR3 plus reference TRBV5-6 and TRBJ2-1, the full variable domain is DAGVTQSPTHLIKTRGQQVTLRCSPKSGHDTVSWYQQALGQGPQFIFQYYEEEERQRGNFPDRFSGHQFPNYSSELNVNALLLGDSALYLCASTLGWDEQFFGPGTRLTVL.

The V call is TRBV7-2, the J call TRBJ2-5; no clear D gene. There are 13 residues in the CDR3. With 1 base removed from V and 5 bases from J, the gap between germline ends came to 8 bases. Germline lookup yields CDR1 SGHTA and CDR2 FQGNSA. CDR3 in DNA: TGTGCCAGCAGCTTAGTATCATGGGAGACCCAGTACTTC. Protein product: CASSLVSWETQYF.

The chain is built from TRBV18 and TRBJ2-7, with D perhaps TRBD1 or TRBD2 (5 bases each). In germline, CDR1 is KGHSH, CDR2 LQKENI. There are 20 residues in the CDR3. V was trimmed by 5 bases and J by 7 bases, leaving 36 bases between them. The CDR3 here is CASSITGSVTRAKRTGEQYF. As DNA, the CDR3 is TGTGCCAGCTCAATCACGGGCAGCGTTACCAGGGCCAAGAGGACTGGGGAGCAGTACTTC. Variable domain in full (rest from reference TRBV18 and TRBJ2-7): NAGVMQNPRHLVRRRGQEARLRCSPMKGHSHVYWYRQLPEEGLKFMVYLQKENIIDESGMPKERFSAEFPKEGPSILRIQQVVRGDSAAYFCASSITGSVTRAKRTGEQYFGPGTRLTVT.

This clone is medium-sized (0.01 to 0.1%) by share. In DNA form, the CDR3 reads TGCAGCGTTTGGACTAGCGGGAGGTCTGAGCAGTTCTTC. Amino acids: CSVWTSGRSEQFF. The rearrangement joins TRBV29-1 to TRBJ2-1, with 14 bases identical to TRBD2. V lost 5 bases, J lost 9 bases, and 3 bases stayed unmatched. The CDR3 has 13 amino acids. Germline V gives CDR1 SQVTM, CDR2 ANQGSEA.

The chain links TRBV11-2 to TRBJ2-7; a weak D match, TRBD2 (7 bases). V gave up 3 bases and J gave up 2 bases, with 20 bases separating them. The germline gives CDR1 SGHAT, CDR2 FQNNGV. This CDR3 is built from 17 residues. The CDR3 coding sequence is TGTGCCAGCAGCTTGGAGGGGGGGGACTACGCCCCCTACGAGCAGTACTTC. Protein sequence: CASSLEGGDYAPYEQYF.

The J gene is TRBJ2-1, the V gene TRBV6-6; D is undetermined. The ends were cut back, 6 bases at V and 4 bases at J, with 13 bases in the middle. From germline, CDR1 is MNHNY and CDR2 SVGAGI (reference sequence). This CDR3 comprises 14 residues. The CDR3 sequence: CASSRRESYNEQFF. The CDR3 DNA reads TGTGCCAGCAGCCGTCGTGAATCTTACAATGAGCAGTTCTTC.

The rearrangement uses TRBV9 and TRBJ2-7; 9 positions match TRBD2. Germline trimming cut 0 bases from V and 3 bases from J; bases unmatched to any gene: 4. This CDR3 is 15 amino acids long. Germline V lookup: CDR1 SGDLS, CDR2 YYNGEE. The CDR3 loop is CASSVDSGSSYEQYF. As DNA, the CDR3 is TGTGCCAGCAGCGTAGATAGCGGGAGTAGCTACGAGCAGTACTTC.

The chain uses TRBV19 and TRBJ2-5; TRBD1 matches 9 bases. V gave up 3 bases and J gave up 5 bases; unmatched junction bases: 7. Germline lookup yields CDR1 LNHDA and CDR2 SQIVND (reference sequence). This CDR3 contains 15 residues. This CDR3 is CASSMRTGAVETQYF. The CDR3 DNA is TGTGCCAGTAGTATGAGGACAGGGGCGGTCGAGACCCAGTACTTC. The full variable domain, completed using reference TRBV19 and TRBJ2-5, is DGGITQSPKYLFRKEGQNVTLSCEQNLNHDAMYWYRQDPGQGLRLIYYSQIVNDFQKGDIAEGYSVSREKKESFPLTVTSAQKNPTAFYLCASSMRTGAVETQYFGPGTRLLVL.